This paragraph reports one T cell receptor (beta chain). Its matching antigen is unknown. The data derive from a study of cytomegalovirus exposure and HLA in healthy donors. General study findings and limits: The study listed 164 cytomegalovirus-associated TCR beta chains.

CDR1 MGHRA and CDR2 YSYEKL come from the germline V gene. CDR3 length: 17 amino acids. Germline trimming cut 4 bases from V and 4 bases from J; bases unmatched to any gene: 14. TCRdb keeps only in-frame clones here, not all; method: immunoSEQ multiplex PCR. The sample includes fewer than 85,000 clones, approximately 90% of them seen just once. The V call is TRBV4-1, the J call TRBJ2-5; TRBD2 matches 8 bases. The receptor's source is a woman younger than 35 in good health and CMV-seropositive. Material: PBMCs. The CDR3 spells CASSRTTGGREGETQYF. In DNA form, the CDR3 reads TGCGCCAGCAGCCGCACAACTGGGGGACGGGAGGGAGAGACCCAGTACTTC.